Reported below is one T cell receptor beta chain. TCRdb keeps only in-frame clones here, not all; method: immunoSEQ multiplex PCR. The table has roughly 170,000 clones, roughly 80% seen once. Participant-reported clinical history was the basis for cohort assignment. The sample comes from a study of blood T cell repertoires in COVID-19. Study-wide context: PBMCs, B-cell-depleted T cells, or T cells were the source of the cDNA or gDNA that made up the material.

The CDR3 runs 14 residues. Trimming removed 4 bases from V and 2 bases from J, with 12 bases in between. Germline V gene sequence: CDR1 SGHRS, CDR2 YFSETQ. This chain joins TRBV5-1 and TRBJ2-5, with a possible D match to TRBD2 (5 bases). Material for sequencing was PBMCs or T cells enriched from blood (not recorded which). The clonotype originates from a woman between 45 and 60 years old who had recovered from COVID-19. This CDR3 is CASSPGLGQETQYF. CDR3 nucleotides: TGCGCCAGCAGCCCCGGACTGGGACAAGAGACCCAGTACTTC.